What follows are 7 T cell receptor beta chains derived from one specimen sequenced in a study of blood T cells in healthy people across ages (dated by TCRdb to about 2015). Libraries were prepared through 5' RACE. The sequencing machine was an Illumina HiSeq 2500. A second PCR of about 6 to 12 cycles was run with a J-beta primer mix and a sample-barcoded 5' primer. In-frame beta chains were kept once TCRdb had trimmed the public reads at Q25 with fastp and called clones with MiXCR. A single entry per CDR3 protein holds the most common genes and DNA from its merged rows. The sample records 1.5 million or so distinct CDR3 sequences, around 42% of which are singletons. Of the sample, roughly 8.2% falls within the top ten clones. Sequencing used blood. These receptors all come from a woman younger than 35 in good health.

This clonotype was seen a handful of times. V gene TRBV28 combines with J gene TRBJ1-2, with D possibly TRBD1 on 6 matching bases. Germline V gives CDR1 MDHEN, CDR2 SYDVKM. The CDR3 is 14 amino acids. V was trimmed by 7 bases and J by 4 bases, leaving 16 bases between them. The CDR3 bases are TGTGCCAGCACCCTACAGGGTAGTTCCTATGGCTACACCTTC. Translating it yields CASTLQGSSYGYTF.

This clonotype was seen a few times. V and J are TRBV28 and TRBJ2-7, with 7 bases aligning to TRBD1. The CDR3 sequence is 14 residues long. Germline V gene data show CDR1 as MDHEN and CDR2 as SYDVKM. V lost 10 bases and J lost 2; bases outside the gene matches: 11. DNA for the CDR3: TGTGCCACCAGAGGGTCAGGGGGAACCTACGAGCAGTACTTC. Translated: CATRGSGGTYEQYF.

This clonotype was counted ten times or more. The chain uses TRBV25-1 and TRBJ2-7, with unresolved D. Germline-derived CDR1 and CDR2 are MGHDK and SYGVNS. Trimming cost V 2 bases and J 2 bases, with 7 bases left between them. The CDR3 is made up of 13 amino acids. The CDR3 DNA sequence: TGTGCCAGCAGTGAAGTCGCCGCCTACGAGCAGTACTTC. It translates to CASSEVAAYEQYF.

The chain joins TRBV29-1 to TRBJ2-7, with 7 bases lining up with TRBD1. Germline CDR1 is SQVTM and CDR2 is ANQGSEA. The CDR3 runs to 15 residues. J gave up 2 bases and V 1 base, and 8 bases lay outside the gene matches. In DNA form, the CDR3 reads TGCAGCGTTGAAGCCCGTGGACAGGTAACCTACGAGCAGTACTTC. Protein sequence: CSVEARGQVTYEQYF.

The chain has TRBV16 and TRBJ1-2, with TRBD1 matching 9 bases. Trimming cost V 0 bases and J 5 bases; bases outside gene matches: 7. Germline loops: CDR1 KGHSY, CDR2 FQNENV. This CDR3 contains 16 residues. The CDR3, as DNA: TGTGCCAGCAGCCAATCCAGAGACAGGGGGGTATATGGCTACACCTTC. It is translated as CASSQSRDRGVYGYTF.

The chain is built from TRBV5-5 and TRBJ1-5; 7 nucleotides match TRBD1. The V segment lost 4 bases and the J segment 5 bases; nucleotides outside the gene matches: 9. This CDR3 comprises 15 residues. CDR1 is SGHKS, CDR2 YYEKEE, per germline (reference sequence). DNA of the CDR3: TGTGCCAGCAGCCCATGGTCAGGGACAGATCAGCCCCAGCATTTT. Its translation is CASSPWSGTDQPQHF.

This clonotype has at least ten counts. The V gene is TRBV6-1, the J gene TRBJ1-2; 7 bases fit TRBD1. Germline V gene sequence: CDR1 MNHNS, CDR2 SASEGT. V dropped 3 bases and J dropped 5; count of bases not matched to a gene: 3. The CDR3 covers 13 residues. The DNA of the CDR3 is TGTGCCAGCAGTGAGACAGGGCCGTATGGCTACACCTTC. This sequence encodes CASSETGPYGYTF.